This T cell receptor (beta chain) was observed in a study of T cell changes during pregnancy in multiple sclerosis. CDR1 and CDR2 (germline): SGHTA, FQGTGA. The CDR3 runs 15 residues. V lost 5 bases, J lost 3 bases, and 6 bases stayed unmatched. Repertoires were generated with immunoSEQ multiplex PCR, while TCRdb's copy carries only in-frame clones and drops some. The sample shows 55,000 to 70,000 clones, about nine tenths of them seen only once. This clone was counted a single time. The material sequenced was CD4+ T cells from peripheral blood mononuclear cells, taken in the third trimester of pregnancy. This TCR came from a female donor with multiple sclerosis, enrolled in a pregnancy study. This chain uses TRBV7-3 with TRBJ2-1, with 8 bases that match TRBD2. In nucleotides, the CDR3 is TGTGCCAGCAGCAACCTAGCGGGCAACTACAATGAGCAGTTCTTC. It codes for CASSNLAGNYNEQFF.